This T cell receptor beta chain was sequenced during a study of cytomegalovirus exposure and HLA in healthy donors. Study summary: In an early release, HLA-typed donors contributed approximately 80 million unique TCR sequences. Study results and caveats: Under in vitro conditions, three CMV-associated chains were confirmed as specific for CMV antigens. In an earlier analysis, about 87% or about 30%: the productive usage of most TCR beta V segments.

A word on this clone: Antigen specificity is unknown.

Whereas donors were nominally healthy upon sampling, unrecorded immune exposures were probable. Germline CDR1 is SGHRS and CDR2 is YFSETQ. V shed 0 bases and J shed 4 bases, with 14 bases lying between them. This CDR3 contains 15 residues. The PCR employed 60 Vbeta primers together with 13 Jbeta primers. Here immunoSEQ multiplex PCR was the method, and the copy in TCRdb shows in-frame clones only, minus some. The table has over 150,000 clones, 70% to 80% seen once; the top ten hold less than 3.5%. The sample was PBMCs. This chain links TRBV5-1 with TRBJ2-7; D might be TRBD1 (5 bases). The receptor was derived from a woman aged 25 to 39 in good health and CMV-seronegative. CDR3 sequence (DNA): TGCGCCAGCAGCTTGGCAGCAGGGTCTGGATACGAGCAGTACTTC. Protein sequence: CASSLAAGSGYEQYF. The entire variable domain, with the rest obtained from reference TRBV5-1 and TRBJ2-7, is as follows: KAGVTQTPRYLIKTRGQQVTLSCSPISGHRSVSWYQQTPGQGLQFLFEYFSETQRNKGNFPGRFSGRQFSNSRSEMNVSTLELGDSALYLCASSLAAGSGYEQYFGPGTRLTVT.